The entry that follows covers one T cell receptor (beta chain) sequence. Its antigen is unknown. This specimen belongs to a study of shared clonotypes between healthy human individuals. Overall study context: The composition of the donors was a couple of women and three men aged 18 to 49.

CD8 memory pooled CD45RO+ cells and CCR7-negative CD45RA+ TemRA cells. TCRdb's table, derived via immunoSEQ multiplex PCR, lists solely in-frame clones and lacks some. The sample yields some 690,000 clones, around 90% seen once. Findings and caveats of the study: Relative to memory subsets, naive subsets generally showed larger estimated richness.

Material: memory CD8+ T cells from PBMCs. Subset in this sample: CD45RO+ cells pooled with CCR7-negative TemRA cells. This sequence was found in a man between 18 and 29 years old in good health. Some clones in this sample may be carry-over from other donors' samples.

This chain's CDR3 is CATSKGQGAYEQYF. CDR3 nucleotide sequence: TGTGCCACCAGCAAAGGACAGGGTGCCTACGAGCAGTACTTC. V usage is TRBV15 and J usage is TRBJ2-7; 8 bases are shared with TRBD1. The CDR3 extends over 14 amino acids. Trimming removed 4 bases from V and 2 bases from J; junction bases left unmatched: 4. Per germline, CDR1 LNHNV and CDR2 YYDKDF (reference sequence). The whole variable domain, remainder taken from reference TRBV15 and TRBJ2-7, is DAMVIQNPRYQVTQFGKPVTLSCSQTLNHNVMYWYQQKSSQAPKLLFHYYDKDFNNEADTPDNFQSRRPNTSFCFLDIRSPGLGDTAMYLCATSKGQGAYEQYFGPGTRLTVT.